The clone carrying this T cell receptor beta chain was detected once. What it recognizes is unknown. The CDR3 is made up of 14 amino acids. V dropped 1 base and J dropped 5 bases, with 12 bases sitting between them. Germline V CDR1 and CDR2: SGHTA, FQGNSA. This sample stems from a study of T cell responses to AZD1222 COVID-19 vaccine. Turning to the study itself: Second doses at about 4 or about 12 weeks were pooled.

Sequencing was performed with immunoSEQ multiplex PCR; in TCRdb, only in-frame clones are kept and a portion is missing. The sample has roughly 67,000 clones; around nine tenths are singletons. Findings and caveats of the study: Nearly half of the spike-specific TCRs reportedly recognize variant regions that carry no mutations. White British ancestry dominated among donors, who included more females, and clonal diversity was possibly underestimated. Two AZD1222 administrations were followed by greater Spike-specific TCR breadth and depth.

The starting material was peripheral blood, obtained on day 0 of AZD1222 vaccination. This TCR was recovered from an adult in good health. The J gene is TRBJ2-7, the V gene TRBV7-2; tentative D call: TRBD2 (6 bases). CDR3 nucleotide sequence: TGTGCCAGCAGCTTAGTTGGGGGGAGAAACGAGCAGTACTTC. Translated, it gives CASSLVGGRNEQYF. Using reference TRBV7-2 and TRBJ2-7 for the parts outside the CDR3, the full variable domain is GAGVSQSPSNKVTEKGKDVELRCDPISGHTALYWYRQSLGQGLEFLIYFQGNSAPDKSGLPSDRFSAERTGGSVSTLTIQRTQQEDSAVYLCASSLVGGRNEQYFGPGTRLTVT.